The clone carrying this T cell receptor beta chain was counted only a few times. Its antigen is as yet unknown. The PCR used 60 Vbeta and 13 Jbeta primers. Some clones are missing from TCRdb's copy, which holds only in-frame ones; the method was immunoSEQ multiplex PCR. The table shows 100,000 or so clones, with roughly four fifths occurring only once. Germline V CDR1 and CDR2: SGHTA, FQGNSA. The CDR3 length is 12 residues. With 8 bases clipped from V and 3 bases from J, the junction kept 3 bases outside the gene matches. These data are taken from a study of cytomegalovirus exposure and HLA in healthy donors. Study-level information: Most genotyped donors, 81% of 398, had Caucasian-associated genetic ancestry. Study results and caveats: Donor immune exposure was known only as CMV serostatus. Diagnosis of cytomegalovirus status made by the classifier reportedly showed high specificity and sensitivity. The authors later found TCR association rates varying by HLA locus, with DRB1 most and HLA-C fewest.

J is TRBJ2-7 and V is TRBV7-2; 8 bases are shared with TRBD2. Sequencing used PBMCs. This receptor was identified in a woman aged 40 to 49 in good health and CMV-seropositive. CDR3 sequence: CASASGYYEQYF. The CDR3 DNA is TGTGCCAGCGCTAGCGGGTACTACGAGCAGTACTTC. The full variable domain, rest sourced from reference TRBV7-2 and TRBJ2-7, is GAGVSQSPSNKVTEKGKDVELRCDPISGHTALYWYRQSLGQGLEFLIYFQGNSAPDKSGLPSDRFSAERTGGSVSTLTIQRTQQEDSAVYLCASASGYYEQYFGPGTRLTVT.